The 20 T cell receptor beta chains below come from one sample, sequenced in a study of Tregs in tolerant kidney transplant recipients. TCRdb keeps only in-frame clones here, not all; method: immunoSEQ multiplex PCR. The sample includes about 240,000 clones, around 82% of them seen just once. The sample was CD4+ T cells from blood. All receptors come from a human donor in good health.

The chain employs TRBV18 and TRBJ2-2; 7 positions agree with TRBD2. V was clipped by 0 bases and J by 1 base; unmatched bases: 8. The CDR3 loop spans 18 amino acids. The V gene's germline CDR1 is KGHSH and CDR2 LQKENI. DNA of the CDR3: TGTGCCAGCTCACCACCGGGAGGGGCCGCGTGGAACACCGGGGAGCTGTTTTTT. It translates to CASSPPGGAAWNTGELFF.

The chain employs TRBV7-8 and TRBJ1-5; 9 positions match TRBD1. The V gene's germline CDR1 is SGHVS and CDR2 FQNEAQ. J was trimmed by 4 bases and V by 1 base; bases with no gene match: 2. CDR3 length: 15 amino acids. The CDR3 DNA reads as TGTGCCAGCAGCTTAGACAGGGGGCCTAATCAGCCCCAGCATTTT. Protein product: CASSLDRGPNQPQHF. The complete variable domain, with remaining parts taken from reference TRBV7-8 and TRBJ1-5, reads GAGVSQSPRYKVAKRGQDVALRCDPISGHVSLFWYQQALGQGPEFLTYFQNEAQLDKSGLPSDRFFAERPEGSVSTLKIQRTQQEDSAVYLCASSLDRGPNQPQHFGDGTRLSIL.

The chain recombines TRBV10-1 with TRBJ1-1; no clear D gene. V shed 4 bases and J shed 2 bases, with 5 bases lying between them. Germline V gene lookup returns CDR1 WNHNN and CDR2 SYGVQD (reference sequence). The CDR3 is made up of 12 amino acids. The CDR3 loop reads CASSAANTEAFF. As DNA, the CDR3 is TGCGCCAGCAGTGCGGCCAACACTGAAGCTTTCTTT.

The genes are TRBV11-1 and TRBJ2-5; 8 bases align to TRBD2. CDR1 and CDR2 (germline): SGHAT, FQDESV (reference sequence). The CDR3 loop spans 16 amino acids. The trim removed 2 bases at V and 0 bases at J, leaving 5 bases unmatched. The CDR3 bases are TGTGCCAGCAGCTTAAGAAGCGGGAGCCACCAAGAGACCCAGTACTTC. Translation: CASSLRSGSHQETQYF.

This chain's CDR3 is CASSPPTGPNSPLHF. In DNA, the CDR3 is TGTGCCAGCTCACCACCCACAGGCCCTAATTCACCCCTCCACTTT. The V call is TRBV18, the J call TRBJ1-6; the D gene is possibly TRBD1 (5 bases). CDR1 is KGHSH and CDR2 is LQKENI in the germline V gene. V shed 0 bases and J shed 6 bases, with 9 bases lying between them. The CDR3 runs to 15 residues.

The J gene is TRBJ1-1, the V gene TRBV7-8; D is possibly TRBD1 (6 bases). Looked up from germline, CDR1 is SGHVS and CDR2 is FQNEAQ. The V end lost 3 bases, the J end lost 6 bases, and 17 bases lay between the germline ends. This CDR3 spans 15 amino acids. Here the CDR3 DNA reads TGTGCCAGCAGCTTTTTGGGGCAGGGGATGGCTGAAGCTTTCTTT. It is translated as CASSFLGQGMAEAFF.

V usage is TRBV6-1 and J usage is TRBJ1-5; TRBD1 might be the D (5 bases). Trimming shortened V by 4 bases and J by 6 bases, and 10 bases separated the two germline ends. Germline V gives CDR1 MNHNS, CDR2 SASEGT. The CDR3 consists of 13 residues. CDR3 in DNA: TGTGCCAGCAGTGTGGGGGATCTTCAGCCCCAGCATTTT. It is translated as CASSVGDLQPQHF.

The V gene is TRBV30, the J gene TRBJ2-5; TRBD1 matches at 7 bases. This CDR3 has 15 amino acids. In germline, CDR1 is GTSNPN, CDR2 SVGIG (reference sequence). The V gene end was trimmed by 3 bases and the J gene end by 2 bases; junction bases not matched to a gene: 9. The CDR3 DNA is TGTGCCTGGAGAACGACCGGGACAGTACAAGAGACCCAGTACTTC. Translation gives CAWRTTGTVQETQYF.

This chain links TRBV19 with TRBJ2-5, with 8 bases lining up with TRBD2. This CDR3 is built from 15 residues. The V segment lost 2 bases and the J segment 3 bases; nucleotides outside the gene matches: 5. From germline, CDR1 is LNHDA and CDR2 SQIVND (reference sequence). The CDR3 reads CASSIITAGEETQYF. DNA for the CDR3: TGTGCCAGTAGTATAATAACAGCGGGGGAAGAGACCCAGTACTTC.

The CDR3 loop reads CSVRTSGGANEQFF. Here the CDR3 DNA reads TGCAGCGTTAGGACTAGCGGGGGGGCTAATGAGCAGTTCTTC. The V call is TRBV29-1, the J call TRBJ2-1; 15 bases are a match to TRBD2. CDR1 and CDR2 from the germline V gene are SQVTM and ANQGSEA. V lost 5 bases, J lost 7 bases, and 3 bases stayed unmatched. The CDR3 consists of 14 residues.

Notes on this clone: At the DNA level, this CDR3 is encoded by other sequences in the same sample as well. The genes are TRBV5-1 and TRBJ1-1, with D perhaps matching TRBD1 (5 bases). V was clipped by 1 base and J by 0 bases, with 7 bases between them. Germline CDR1 reads SGHRS; CDR2 reads YFSETQ. This CDR3 spans 14 amino acids. CDR3 in DNA: TGCGCCAGCAGCTTGCAGGGAATGAACACTGAAGCTTTCTTT. Residues: CASSLQGMNTEAFF.

The chain couples TRBV4-2 to TRBJ2-2, with 9 positions matching TRBD1. CDR3 length: 15 residues. Germline CDR1 reads LGHNA; CDR2 reads YNFKEQ. V gave up 6 bases and J gave up 4 bases; unmatched junction bases: 6. In DNA form, the CDR3 reads TGTGCCAGCAGATTGGGGACAGGGAGCACCGGGGAGCTGTTTTTT. It is translated as CASRLGTGSTGELFF.

The V and J genes are TRBV7-6 and TRBJ2-3, with D hard to call. Deletions cut 2 bases from V and 0 bases from J, with 12 bases between. Germline assignment: CDR1 SGHVS and CDR2 FNYEAQ. The CDR3 is 16 residues long. CDR3 in amino acids: CASSLMDGASTDTQYF. CDR3 nucleotides: TGTGCCAGCAGCTTAATGGACGGAGCTAGCACAGATACGCAGTATTTT.

This sequence joins TRBV7-9 and TRBJ1-1; D may be TRBD1 (6 bases). V was shortened by 1 base and J by 1 base, with 10 bases between the two germline ends. CDR1 SEHNR and CDR2 FQNEAQ come from the germline V gene (reference sequence). The CDR3 is made up of 15 amino acids. The CDR3 sequence is CASSLERTANTEAFF. The CDR3 DNA is TGTGCCAGCAGCTTAGAAAGGACAGCGAACACTGAAGCTTTCTTT.

This clone has a single count. The chain couples TRBV7-9 to TRBJ1-2, with no clear D. Trimming removed 5 bases from V and 6 bases from J, with 19 bases in between. The CDR3 runs 15 residues. Germline V gene data show CDR1 as SEHNR and CDR2 as FQNEAQ (reference sequence). CDR3 in amino acids: CASSARTLQGDGYTF. CDR3 bases: TGTGCCAGCAGCGCCCGGACTCTGCAAGGTGATGGCTACACCTTC.

J is TRBJ1-1 and V is TRBV7-9; 7 bases fit TRBD1. The CDR3 sequence is 12 residues long. In germline, CDR1 is SEHNR, CDR2 FQNEAQ (reference sequence). V lost 7 bases, J lost 6 bases, and 5 bases stayed unmatched. CDR3 sequence: CASTAGTAEAFF. In DNA form, the CDR3 reads TGTGCCAGCACCGCCGGGACAGCTGAAGCTTTCTTT.

The J gene is TRBJ2-4, the V gene TRBV7-9; D could derive from TRBD1 or TRBD2 (5 bases each). The CDR3 is 13 residues long. Germline lookup yields CDR1 SEHNR and CDR2 FQNEAQ (reference sequence). The germline V and J ends were trimmed by 2 bases and 5 bases, with 7 bases remaining between them. In DNA form, the CDR3 reads TGTGCCAGCAGCTTAACGGGACAAAACATTCAGTACTTC. Protein: CASSLTGQNIQYF. Drawing the rest from reference TRBV7-9 and TRBJ2-4, the complete variable domain is DTGVSQNPRHKITKRGQNVTFRCDPISEHNRLYWYRQTLGQGPEFLTYFQNEAQLEKSRLLSDRFSAERPKGSFSTLEIQRTEQGDSAMYLCASSLTGQNIQYFGAGTRLSVL.

This sequence joins TRBV7-2 and TRBJ2-2; D may be TRBD1 or TRBD2 (5 bases each). V dropped 6 bases and J dropped 4 bases, with 15 bases sitting between them. This CDR3 region has 15 residues. Germline CDR1 SGHTA, CDR2 FQGNSA. Written as DNA, the CDR3 is TGTGCCAGCAGGTGGGACCGGCGAAGCACCGGGGAGCTGTTTTTT. It codes for CASRWDRRSTGELFF.

As to this clone: No DNA is shown, since the ends of the CDR3 on it are uncertain; the CDR3 is the one TCRdb lists. This chain links TRBV12-2 with TRBJ2-1; the listed D gene, TRBD1, was not tested against the DNA. TRBV12-2 is shown as a pseudogene. The CDR3 totals 17 residues, both ends included. The CDR3 reads CASRFGQGAKLYNEQFF.

The rearrangement uses TRBV11-1 and TRBJ2-1; possible D gene TRBD2, 5 bases. Germline CDR1 SGHAT, CDR2 FQDESV (reference sequence). The CDR3 runs 14 residues. The ends were cut back, 5 bases at V and 7 bases at J, with 15 bases in the middle. In DNA form, the CDR3 reads TGTGCCAGCAGCCACTACCGGGGATTAAATGAGCAGTTCTTC. This sequence encodes CASSHYRGLNEQFF.